This paragraph covers one TCR beta chain sequence. Its antigen remains unidentified. Use of 60 Vbeta and 13 Jbeta primers characterized the PCR. Libraries were prepared by immunoSEQ multiplex PCR; TCRdb keeps only in-frame clonotypes and omits some of them. The sample holds roughly 170,000 clones, around 80% seen once. Germline CDR1 and CDR2: MDHEN and SYDVKM. The CDR3 is 15 residues long. V lost 5 bases and J lost 2; bases outside the gene matches: 7. This specimen belongs to a study of cytomegalovirus exposure and HLA in healthy donors. Broader study findings: Later analysis suggested links between common viral pathogens and several top significant clusters.

The chain carries TRBV28 and TRBJ2-3; 7 positions match TRBD1. The sequenced sample consisted of PBMCs. The TCR comes from a man younger than 35 in good health and CMV-seronegative. The CDR3 nucleotides read TGTGCCAGCAGTGGAACGACAGGGTCCACAGATACGCAGTATTTT. This gives the protein CASSGTTGSTDTQYF.